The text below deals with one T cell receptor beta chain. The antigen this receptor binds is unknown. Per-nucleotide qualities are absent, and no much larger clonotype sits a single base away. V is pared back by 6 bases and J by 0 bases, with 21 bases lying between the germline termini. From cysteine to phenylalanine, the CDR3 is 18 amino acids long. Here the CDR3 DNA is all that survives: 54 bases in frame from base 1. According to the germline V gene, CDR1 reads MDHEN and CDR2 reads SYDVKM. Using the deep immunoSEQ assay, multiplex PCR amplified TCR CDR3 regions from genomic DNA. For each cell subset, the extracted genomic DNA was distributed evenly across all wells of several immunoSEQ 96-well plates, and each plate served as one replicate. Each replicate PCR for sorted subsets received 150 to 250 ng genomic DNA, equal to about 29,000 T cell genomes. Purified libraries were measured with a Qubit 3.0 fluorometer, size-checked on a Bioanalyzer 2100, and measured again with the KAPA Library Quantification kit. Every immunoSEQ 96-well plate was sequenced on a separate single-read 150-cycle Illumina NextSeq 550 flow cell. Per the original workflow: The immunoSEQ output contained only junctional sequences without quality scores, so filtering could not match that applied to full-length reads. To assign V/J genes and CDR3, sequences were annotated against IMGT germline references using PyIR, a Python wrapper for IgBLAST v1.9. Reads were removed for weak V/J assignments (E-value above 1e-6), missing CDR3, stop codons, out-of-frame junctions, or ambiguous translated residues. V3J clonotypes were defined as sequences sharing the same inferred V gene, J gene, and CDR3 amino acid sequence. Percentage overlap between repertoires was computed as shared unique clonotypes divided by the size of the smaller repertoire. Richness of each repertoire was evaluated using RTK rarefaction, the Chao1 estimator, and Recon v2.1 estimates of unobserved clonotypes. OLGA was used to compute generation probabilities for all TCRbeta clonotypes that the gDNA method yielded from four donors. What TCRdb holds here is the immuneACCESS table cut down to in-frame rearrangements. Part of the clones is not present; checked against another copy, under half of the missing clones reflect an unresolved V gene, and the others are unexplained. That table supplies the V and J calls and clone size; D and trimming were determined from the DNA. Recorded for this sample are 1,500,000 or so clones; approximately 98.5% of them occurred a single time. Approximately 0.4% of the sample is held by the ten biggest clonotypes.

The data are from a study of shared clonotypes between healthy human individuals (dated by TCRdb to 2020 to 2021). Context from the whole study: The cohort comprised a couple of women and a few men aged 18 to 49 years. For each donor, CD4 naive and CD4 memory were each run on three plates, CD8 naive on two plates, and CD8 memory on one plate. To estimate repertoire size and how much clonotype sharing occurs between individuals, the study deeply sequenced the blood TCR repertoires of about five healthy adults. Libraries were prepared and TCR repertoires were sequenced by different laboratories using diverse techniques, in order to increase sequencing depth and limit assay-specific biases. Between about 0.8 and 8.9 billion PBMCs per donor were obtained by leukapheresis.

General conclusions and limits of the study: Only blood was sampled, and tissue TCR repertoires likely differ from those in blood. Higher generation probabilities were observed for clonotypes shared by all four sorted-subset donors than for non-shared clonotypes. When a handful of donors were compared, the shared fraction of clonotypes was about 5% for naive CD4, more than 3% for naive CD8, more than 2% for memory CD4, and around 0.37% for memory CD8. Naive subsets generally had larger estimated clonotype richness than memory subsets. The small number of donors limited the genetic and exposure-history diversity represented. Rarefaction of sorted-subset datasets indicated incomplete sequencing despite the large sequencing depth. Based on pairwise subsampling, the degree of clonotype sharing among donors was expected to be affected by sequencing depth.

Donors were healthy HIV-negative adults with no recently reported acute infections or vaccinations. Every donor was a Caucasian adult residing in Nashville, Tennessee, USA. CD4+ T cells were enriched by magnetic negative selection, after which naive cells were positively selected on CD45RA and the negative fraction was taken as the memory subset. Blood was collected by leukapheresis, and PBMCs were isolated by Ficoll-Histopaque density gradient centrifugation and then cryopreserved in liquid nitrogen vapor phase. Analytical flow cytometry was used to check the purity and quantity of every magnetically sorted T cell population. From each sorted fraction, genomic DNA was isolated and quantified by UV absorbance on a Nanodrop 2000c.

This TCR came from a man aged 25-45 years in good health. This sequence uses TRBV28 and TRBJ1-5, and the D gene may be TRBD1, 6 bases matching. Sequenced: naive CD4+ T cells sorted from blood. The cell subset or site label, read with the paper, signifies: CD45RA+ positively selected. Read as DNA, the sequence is TGTGCCAGCAGCGCCCTAGGGGGGACGAGGTATAGCAATCAGCCCCAGCATTTT. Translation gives CASSALGGTRYSNQPQHF.